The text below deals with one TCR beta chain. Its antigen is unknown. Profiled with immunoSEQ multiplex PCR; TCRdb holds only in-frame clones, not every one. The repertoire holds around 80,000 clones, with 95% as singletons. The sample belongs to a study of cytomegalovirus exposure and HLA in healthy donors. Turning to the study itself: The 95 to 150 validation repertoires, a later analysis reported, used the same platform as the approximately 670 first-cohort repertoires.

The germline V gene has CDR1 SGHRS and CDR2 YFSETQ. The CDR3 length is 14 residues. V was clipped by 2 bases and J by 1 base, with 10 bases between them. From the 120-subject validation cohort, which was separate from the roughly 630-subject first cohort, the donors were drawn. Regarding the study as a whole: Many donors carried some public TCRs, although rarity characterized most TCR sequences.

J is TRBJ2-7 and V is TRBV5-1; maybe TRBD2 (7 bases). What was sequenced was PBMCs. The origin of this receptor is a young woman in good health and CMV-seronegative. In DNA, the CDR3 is TGCGCCAGCAGCTTACGGGGGGCTTCCTACGAGCAGTACTTC. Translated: CASSLRGASYEQYF.